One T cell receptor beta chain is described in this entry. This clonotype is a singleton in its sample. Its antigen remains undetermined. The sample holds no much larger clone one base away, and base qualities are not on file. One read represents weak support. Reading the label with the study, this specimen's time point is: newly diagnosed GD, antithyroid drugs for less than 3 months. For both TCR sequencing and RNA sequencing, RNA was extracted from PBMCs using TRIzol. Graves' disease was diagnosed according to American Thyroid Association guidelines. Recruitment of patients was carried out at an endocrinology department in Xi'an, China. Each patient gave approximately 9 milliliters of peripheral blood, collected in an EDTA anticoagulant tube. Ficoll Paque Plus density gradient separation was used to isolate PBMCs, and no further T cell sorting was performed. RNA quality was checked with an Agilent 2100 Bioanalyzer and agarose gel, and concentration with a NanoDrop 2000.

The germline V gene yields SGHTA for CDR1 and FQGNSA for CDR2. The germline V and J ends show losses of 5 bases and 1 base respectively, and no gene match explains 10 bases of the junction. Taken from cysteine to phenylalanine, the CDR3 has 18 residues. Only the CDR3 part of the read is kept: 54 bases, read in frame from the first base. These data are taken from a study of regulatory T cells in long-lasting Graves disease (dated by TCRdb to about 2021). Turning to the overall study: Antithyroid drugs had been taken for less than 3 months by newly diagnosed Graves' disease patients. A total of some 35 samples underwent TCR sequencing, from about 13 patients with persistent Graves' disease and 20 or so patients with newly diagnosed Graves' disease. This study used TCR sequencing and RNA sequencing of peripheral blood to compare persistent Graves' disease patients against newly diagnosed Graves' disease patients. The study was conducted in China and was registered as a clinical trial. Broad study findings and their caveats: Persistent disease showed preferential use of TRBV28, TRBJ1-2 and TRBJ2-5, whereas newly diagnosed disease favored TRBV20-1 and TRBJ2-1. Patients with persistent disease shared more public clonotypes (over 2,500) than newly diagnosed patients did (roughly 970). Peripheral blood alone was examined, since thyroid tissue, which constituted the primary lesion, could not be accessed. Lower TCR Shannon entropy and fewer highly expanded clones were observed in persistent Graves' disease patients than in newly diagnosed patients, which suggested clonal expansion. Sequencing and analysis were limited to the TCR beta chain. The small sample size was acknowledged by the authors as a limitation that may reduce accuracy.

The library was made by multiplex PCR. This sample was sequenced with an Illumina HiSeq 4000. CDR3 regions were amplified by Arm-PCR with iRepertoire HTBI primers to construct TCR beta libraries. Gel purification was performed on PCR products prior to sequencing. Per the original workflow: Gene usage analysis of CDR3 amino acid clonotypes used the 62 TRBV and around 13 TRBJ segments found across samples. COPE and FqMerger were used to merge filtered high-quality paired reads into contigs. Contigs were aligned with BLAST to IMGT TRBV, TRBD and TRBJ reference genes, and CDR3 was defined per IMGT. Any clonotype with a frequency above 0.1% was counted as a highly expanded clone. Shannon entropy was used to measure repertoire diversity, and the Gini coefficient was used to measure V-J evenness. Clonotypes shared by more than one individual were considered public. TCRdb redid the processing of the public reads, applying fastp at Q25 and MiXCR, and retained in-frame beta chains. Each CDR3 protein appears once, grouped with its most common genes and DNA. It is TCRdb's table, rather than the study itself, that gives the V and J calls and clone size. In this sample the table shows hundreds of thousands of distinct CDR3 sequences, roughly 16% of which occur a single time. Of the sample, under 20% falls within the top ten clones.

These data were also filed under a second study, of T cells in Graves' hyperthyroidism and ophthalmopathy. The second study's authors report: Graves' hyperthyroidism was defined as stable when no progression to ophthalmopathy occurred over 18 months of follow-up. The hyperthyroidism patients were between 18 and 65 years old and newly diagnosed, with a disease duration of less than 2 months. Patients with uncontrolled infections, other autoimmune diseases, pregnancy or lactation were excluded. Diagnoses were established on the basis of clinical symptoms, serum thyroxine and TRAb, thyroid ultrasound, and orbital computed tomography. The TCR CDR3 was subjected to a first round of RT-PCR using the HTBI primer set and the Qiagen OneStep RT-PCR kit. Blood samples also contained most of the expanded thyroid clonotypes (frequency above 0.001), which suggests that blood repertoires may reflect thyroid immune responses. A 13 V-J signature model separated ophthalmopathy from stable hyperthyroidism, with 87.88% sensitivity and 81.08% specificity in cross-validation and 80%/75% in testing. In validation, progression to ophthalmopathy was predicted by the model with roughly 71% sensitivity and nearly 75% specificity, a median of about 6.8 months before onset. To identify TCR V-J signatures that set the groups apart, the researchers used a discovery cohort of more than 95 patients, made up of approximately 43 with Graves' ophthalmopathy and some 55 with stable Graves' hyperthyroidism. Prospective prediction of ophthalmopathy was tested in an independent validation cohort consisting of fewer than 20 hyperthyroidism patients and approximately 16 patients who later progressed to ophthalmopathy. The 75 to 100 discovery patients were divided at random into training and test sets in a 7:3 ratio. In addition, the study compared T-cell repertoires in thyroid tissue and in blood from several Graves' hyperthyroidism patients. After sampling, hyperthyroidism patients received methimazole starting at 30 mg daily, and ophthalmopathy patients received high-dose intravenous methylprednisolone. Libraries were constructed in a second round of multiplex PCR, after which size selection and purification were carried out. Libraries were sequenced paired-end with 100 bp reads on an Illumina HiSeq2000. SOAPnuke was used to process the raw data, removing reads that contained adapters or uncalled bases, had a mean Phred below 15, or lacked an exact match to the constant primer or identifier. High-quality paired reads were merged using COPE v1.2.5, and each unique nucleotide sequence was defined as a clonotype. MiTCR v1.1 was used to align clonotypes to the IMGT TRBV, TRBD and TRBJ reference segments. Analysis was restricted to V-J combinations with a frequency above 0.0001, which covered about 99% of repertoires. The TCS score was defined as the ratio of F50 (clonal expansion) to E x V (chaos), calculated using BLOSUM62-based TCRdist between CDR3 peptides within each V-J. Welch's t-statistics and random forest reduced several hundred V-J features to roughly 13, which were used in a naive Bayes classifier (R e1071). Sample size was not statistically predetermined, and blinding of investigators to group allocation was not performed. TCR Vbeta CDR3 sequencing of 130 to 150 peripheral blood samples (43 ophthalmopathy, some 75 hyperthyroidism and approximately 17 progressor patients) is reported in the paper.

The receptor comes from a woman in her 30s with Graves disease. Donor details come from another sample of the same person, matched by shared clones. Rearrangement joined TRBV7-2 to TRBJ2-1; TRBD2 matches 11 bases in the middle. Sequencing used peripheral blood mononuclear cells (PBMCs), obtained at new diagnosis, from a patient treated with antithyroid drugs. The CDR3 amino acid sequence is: CASSPRAASGGSYNEQFF. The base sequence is TGTGCCAGCAGCCCGAGGGCGGCTAGCGGGGGGTCCTACAATGAGCAGTTCTTC. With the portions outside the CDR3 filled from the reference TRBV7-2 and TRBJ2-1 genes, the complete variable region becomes GAGVSQSPSNKVTEKGKDVELRCDPISGHTALYWYRQSLGQGLEFLIYFQGNSAPDKSGLPSDRFSAERTGGSVSTLTIQRTQQEDSAVYLCASSPRAASGGSYNEQFFGPGTRLTVL.